The next 7 T cell receptor beta chains were all read from a single sample in a study of T cells in Graves' hyperthyroidism and ophthalmopathy. Amplified TCR beta CDR3 regions derived from RNA transcripts. First-round RT-PCR targeting the TCR CDR3 was performed with the HTBI primer set. TCRdb reprocessed the multiplex PCR reads via MiXCR and lists one record per CDR3 protein. The sample lists about 350,000 distinct CDR3 sequences; roughly an eighth were seen once. Specimen: blood. These TCRs come from a woman aged 40 to 50 with Graves' ophthalmopathy.

As to this clonotype: A read error may produce the germline difference seen at one junction end. This chain joins TRBV6-1 and TRBJ2-7; the match to TRBD2 covers 9 bases. The CDR3 extends over 19 amino acids. Germline CDR1 MNHNS, CDR2 SASEGT. In DNA, the CDR3 is TGTGTCAGCAGTTACAAGCGGGGGGCCGTATTCCCGGCCGAATACGAGCAGTACTTC. Translated, it gives CVSSYKRGAVFPAEYEQYF.

This clonotype was seen many times. The chain is built from TRBV11-2 and TRBJ1-6; D is uncertain. Germline V gene lookup returns CDR1 SGHAT and CDR2 FQNNGV. The CDR3 covers 14 residues. The germline V and J ends were trimmed by 1 base and 10 bases, with 11 bases remaining between them. CDR3 in DNA: TGTGCCAGCAGCTTAGGGGCCCAACGCTCACCCCTCCACTTT. Its protein product is CASSLGAQRSPLHF.

This clonotype occurred a few times. The V and J genes are TRBV20-1 and TRBJ2-5, with TRBD1 matching over 10 bases. V was clipped by 7 bases and J by 3 bases; unmatched bases: 5. The CDR3 totals 13 residues. Germline V lookup: CDR1 DFQATT, CDR2 SNEGSKA (reference sequence). The CDR3 loop reads CSERGQGEETQYF. Written as DNA, the CDR3 is TGCAGTGAACGAGGACAGGGGGAAGAGACCCAGTACTTC.

This clonotype occurred a few times. The chain employs TRBV20-1 and TRBJ2-7, with no clear D. Trimming stripped 3 bases from V and 2 bases from J, with 14 bases between. The CDR3 sequence is 14 residues long. From germline, CDR1 is DFQATT and CDR2 SNEGSKA (reference sequence). Written as DNA, the CDR3 is TGCAGTGCTAGCCTTGCGCCGAGACCCTACGAGCAGTACTTC. This sequence encodes CSASLAPRPYEQYF.

This clonotype was seen ten or more times. The rearrangement uses TRBV7-2 and TRBJ1-6; D is uncertain. Trimming shortened V by 1 base and J by 9 bases, and 13 bases separated the two germline ends. Germline V gene lookup returns CDR1 SGHTA and CDR2 FQGNSA. This CDR3 is 15 amino acids long. CDR3 DNA sequence: TGTGCCAGCAGCTTAGGGGGTCTAAGGAGTTCACCCCTCCACTTT. Translating it yields CASSLGGLRSSPLHF.

This clonotype was seen ten or more times. The rearrangement uses TRBV2 and TRBJ2-5, with D possibly being TRBD1 or TRBD2 (6 bases each). Trimming shortened V by 4 bases and J by 14 bases, and 14 bases separated the two germline ends. The CDR3 sequence is 11 residues long. CDR1 is SNHLY, CDR2 FYNNEI, per germline. CDR3 amino acids: CASSVEGDPYF. DNA of the CDR3: TGTGCCAGCAGTGTGGAGGGGGACCCTTACTTC.

The V call is TRBV20-1, the J call TRBJ2-7; tentatively, D is TRBD1 or TRBD2 (5 bases each). The CDR3 has 15 amino acids. V shed 4 bases and J shed 5 bases, with 21 bases lying between them. CDR1 and CDR2 from the germline V gene are DFQATT and SNEGSKA (reference sequence). CDR3 region: CSATKSEGFAHEQYF. The CDR3 DNA reads TGCAGTGCTACAAAGTCCGAGGGGTTCGCCCACGAGCAGTACTTC.